These 21 T cell receptor beta chains share one sample of origin, sequenced in a study of T cell clonotyping in hematopoietic cell transplantation. Time point noted: recipient sample about 28 days before transplant, after cytoreduction. This table comes from immunoSEQ multiplex PCR, and its TCRdb copy is limited to in-frame clones, with some not included. The table shows about 11,000 clones, with about 92% occurring only once. This material consisted of peripheral blood mononuclear cells, taken before stem cell transplant. All receptors derive from a woman between 40 and 50 years old with acute myeloid leukemia. Some clones in this sample may be carry-over from other donors' samples.

CDR3 residues: CASSPSLEQQFF. CDR3 in DNA: TGTGCCAGCAGCCCGTCACTAGAGCAGCAGTTCTTC. This chain joins TRBV7-6 and TRBJ2-1, with D possibly being TRBD2 (5 bases). The CDR3 runs to 12 residues. V was shortened by 5 bases and J by 11 bases, with 13 bases between the two germline ends. Germline V gene lookup returns CDR1 SGHVS and CDR2 FNYEAQ.

The chain is built from TRBV19 and TRBJ1-3; no reliable D call. Looked up from germline, CDR1 is LNHDA and CDR2 is SQIVND (reference sequence). Trimming stripped 9 bases from V and 0 bases from J, with 12 bases between. The CDR3 spans 14 residues. The CDR3 is CARVPGLSGNTIYF. In DNA, the CDR3 is TGTGCCAGAGTGCCGGGCCTCTCTGGAAACACCATATATTTT.

V and J are TRBV5-4 and TRBJ1-2; D uncertain. The V gene's germline CDR1 is SGHNT and CDR2 YYREEE (reference sequence). The CDR3 loop spans 13 amino acids. The V end lost 0 bases, the J end lost 2 bases, and 5 bases lay between the germline ends. The CDR3: CASSLEQNYGYTF. CDR3 nucleotides: TGTGCCAGCAGCTTGGAACAGAACTATGGCTACACCTTC.

The chain recombines TRBV4-1 with TRBJ2-7; 8 positions match TRBD1. The CDR3 runs to 15 residues. The J segment lost 7 bases and the V segment lost 4 bases, leaving 12 bases of the junction unmatched. Looked up from germline, CDR1 is MGHRA and CDR2 is YSYEKL. In DNA, the CDR3 is TGCGCCAGCAGCCTCACCCCCGGACAGGGATGGGAGCAGTACTTC. It codes for CASSLTPGQGWEQYF.

V usage is TRBV12-5 and J usage is TRBJ1-1, with 8 bases aligning to TRBD1. CDR3 length: 13 amino acids. V lost 2 bases and J lost 4; bases outside the gene matches: 0. Germline loops: CDR1 LGHNT, CDR2 FRNRAP. The DNA of the CDR3 is TGTGCTAGTGGTTTGACAGGGGGCACTGAAGCTTTCTTT. Encoded protein: CASGLTGGTEAFF.

V usage is TRBV2 and J usage is TRBJ2-1; D is possibly TRBD2 (5 bases). The CDR3 length is 19 residues. Trimming took off 7 bases at V and 0 bases at J, with 25 bases between the two ends. The germline V gene has CDR1 SNHLY and CDR2 FYNNEI. The CDR3 is CASTSYWGVGSLSYNEQFF. CDR3 nucleotides: TGTGCCAGCACTTCTTACTGGGGAGTGGGCTCACTCTCCTACAATGAGCAGTTCTTC.

The V and J genes are TRBV14 and TRBJ1-5; D is uncertain. The germline CDR1 and CDR2 sequences are SGHDN and FVKESK. The CDR3 totals 13 residues. V dropped 2 bases and J dropped 5 bases, with 7 bases sitting between them. Here the CDR3 reads CASSQSSYQPQHF. CDR3 coding DNA: TGTGCCAGCAGCCAATCGAGTTATCAGCCCCAGCATTTT.

The table lists this clone with a count of one. This chain joins TRBV5-1 and TRBJ2-3; D is perhaps TRBD2 (5 bases). The V and J ends lost 5 bases and 3 bases respectively, with 13 bases between them. The CDR3 runs to 14 residues. CDR1 SGHRS and CDR2 YFSETQ come from the germline V gene. The CDR3 DNA reads TGCGCCAGCAGGGAACTAGAGAGTACAGATACGCAGTATTTT. Translating it yields CASRELESTDTQYF.

This clone was seen just once. CDR3 coding DNA: TGTGCCAGCAGCCGAGGGACTAGCTTCGAGACCCAGTACTTC. It codes for CASSRGTSFETQYF. V usage is TRBV5-6 and J usage is TRBJ2-5; 9 bases line up with TRBD2. The J segment lost 5 bases and the V segment lost 4 bases, leaving 6 bases of the junction unmatched. The CDR3 totals 14 residues. The germline V gene has CDR1 SGHDT and CDR2 YYEEEE.

The J gene is TRBJ2-5, the V gene TRBV21-1; the listed D gene, TRBD2, was not tested against the DNA. TRBV21-1 is designated a pseudogene. The length of the CDR3 is 17 residues. CDR3: CASSKGRRLAGAETQYF. The CDR3 DNA follows: TGTGCCAGCAGCAAAGGGAGGAGGCTAGCGGGAGCGGAGACCCAGTACTTC.

The genes are TRBV7-2 and TRBJ2-5, with a tentative D call TRBD1 (6 bases). V lost 5 bases and J lost 0, with 10 bases in between. The CDR3 has 14 residues. Germline CDR1 SGHTA, CDR2 FQGNSA. CDR3 region: CASSATGNQETQYF. The DNA of the CDR3 is TGTGCCAGCAGCGCCACAGGGAACCAAGAGACCCAGTACTTC.

With regard to this clone: At one end, the junction sequence differs from germline, possibly due to a read error. The chain has TRBV30 and TRBJ1-2; 7 bases align to TRBD1. The CDR3 spans 12 residues. Per germline, CDR1 GTSNPN and CDR2 SVGIG (reference sequence). The CDR3 DNA reads as TGTGCCTGGAGGGGACAGCGAACATATGGCTTCTTC. Encoded protein: CAWRGQRTYGFF.

This clone has a single count. J is TRBJ2-2 and V is TRBV18, with 9 nucleotides matching TRBD2. With V trimmed by 10 bases and J by 6 bases, 15 bases remained unmatched. The CDR3 totals 16 residues. Germline V gene data show CDR1 as KGHSH and CDR2 as LQKENI. The CDR3 DNA is TGTGCCACCAAACTGATAGCGGGAGATGTCCCCGGGGAGCTGTTTTTT. Translation gives CATKLIAGDVPGELFF.

This clone has only one observation. The V call is TRBV4-1, the J call TRBJ2-5, with D perhaps matching TRBD2 (6 bases). Trimming removed 4 bases at V and 5 bases at J, with 14 bases between. The V gene's germline CDR1 is MGHRA and CDR2 YSYEKL. The CDR3 consists of 14 residues. For the CDR3, the DNA is TGCGCCAGCAGCCGGGACTTGGGGGTTGAGACCCAGTACTTC. It codes for CASSRDLGVETQYF.

J is TRBJ2-7 and V is TRBV10-2; D tentatively reads TRBD1 or TRBD2 (6 bases each). This CDR3 spans 15 amino acids. Per germline, CDR1 WSHSY and CDR2 SAAADI. V lost 0 bases to trimming and J lost 7 bases, with 16 bases between them. CDR3 in amino acids: CASSESQGKGGEQYF. CDR3 nucleotide sequence: TGCGCCAGCAGTGAGTCACAGGGAAAGGGGGGAGAGCAGTACTTC.

The chain combines TRBV29-1 with TRBJ1-2; TRBD1 is a possible D gene (6 bases). The germline CDR1 and CDR2 sequences are SQVTM and ANQGSEA. The CDR3 is made up of 16 amino acids. Trimming cost V 2 bases and J 2 bases, with 18 bases left between them. CDR3 residues: CSVELGPGVLNYGYTF. The CDR3 DNA sequence: TGCAGCGTTGAATTAGGGCCAGGGGTTCTCAACTATGGCTACACCTTC.

The rearrangement links TRBV30 to TRBJ2-5, with TRBD2 matching over 12 bases. The CDR3 runs to 14 residues. Germline V lookup: CDR1 GTSNPN, CDR2 SVGIG (reference sequence). After removal of 2 bases from V and 5 bases from J, the junction contained 3 bases not matched to a gene. CDR3 loop: CAWSRTSGTETQYF. In nucleotides, the CDR3 is TGTGCCTGGAGTCGGACTAGCGGGACGGAGACCCAGTACTTC.

The CDR3 DNA sequence: TGTGCCAGCAGCTGGGACAGCCTGAACACTGAAGCTTTCTTT. It is translated as CASSWDSLNTEAFF. The chain employs TRBV7-9 and TRBJ1-1; 7 bases line up with TRBD1. The CDR3 is 14 amino acids. The V and J ends lost 4 bases and 0 bases, in that order; junction bases with no gene match: 2. The germline V gene has CDR1 SEHNR and CDR2 FQNEAQ (reference sequence).

The gene calls are TRBV5-1 and TRBJ1-3; D is uncertain. This CDR3 is 16 amino acids long. The V end lost 0 bases, the J end lost 4 bases, and 14 bases lay between the germline ends. Germline-derived CDR1 and CDR2 are SGHRS and YFSETQ. In DNA, the CDR3 is TGCGCCAGCAGCTTGGGGTCTTCAGGACCCGGAAACACCATATATTTT. Residues: CASSLGSSGPGNTIYF.

The chain's CDR3 is CASSPTGAGANVLTF. The CDR3 DNA sequence: TGTGCCAGCTCACCCACAGGGGCTGGGGCCAACGTCCTGACTTTC. The chain uses TRBV18 and TRBJ2-6; 7 nucleotides align to TRBD1. Germline V lookup: CDR1 KGHSH, CDR2 LQKENI. The CDR3 runs 15 residues. Trimming at V came to 3 bases and at J to 2 bases, leaving 1 base not matched to a gene.

The chain links TRBV5-8 to TRBJ2-1; D may be TRBD2 (5 bases). The CDR3 length is 17 residues. Trimming left V 4 bases short and J 0 bases short, with 17 bases between. CDR1 is SGHTS and CDR2 is YDEGEE in the germline V gene. CDR3 nucleotides: TGTGCCAGCAGCCTAGATTACGGGGAAGGCTCCTACAATGAGCAGTTCTTC. As protein: CASSLDYGEGSYNEQFF.